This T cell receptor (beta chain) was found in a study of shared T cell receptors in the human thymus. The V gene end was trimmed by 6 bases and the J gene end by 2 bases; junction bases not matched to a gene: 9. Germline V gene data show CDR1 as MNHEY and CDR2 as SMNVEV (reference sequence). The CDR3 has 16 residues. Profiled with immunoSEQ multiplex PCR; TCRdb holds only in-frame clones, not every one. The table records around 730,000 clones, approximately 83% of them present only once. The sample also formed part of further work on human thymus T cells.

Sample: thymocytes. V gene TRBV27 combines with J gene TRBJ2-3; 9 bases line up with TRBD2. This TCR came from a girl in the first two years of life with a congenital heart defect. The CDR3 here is CASSPRAGGDTDTQYF. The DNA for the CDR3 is TGTGCCAGCAGCCCCAGGGCGGGGGGGGACACAGATACGCAGTATTTT.